This entry describes one TCR beta chain. The antigen is undetermined. This record comes from a study of T cell responses to AZD1222 COVID-19 vaccine. Regarding the study as a whole: Only a handful of AZD1222 recipients, more than five in all, had baseline seropositivity. The study reported that nearly half of spike-specific TCRs target unmutated variant regions.

The V gene lost 5 bases and the J gene lost 7 bases, with 15 bases spanning the gap. This CDR3 is built from 15 residues. Germline CDR1 is SGHTA and CDR2 is FQGNSA. The data were produced by immunoSEQ multiplex PCR, yet TCRdb's version contains in-frame clones alone and is incomplete. The sample lists roughly 180,000 clones, about 91% occurring once. This chain joins TRBV7-2 and TRBJ1-6, with D possibly matching TRBD1 (6 bases). The sequenced sample was peripheral blood, obtained on day 0 of AZD1222 vaccination. The TCR originated in an adult in good health. The DNA for the CDR3 is TGTGCCAGCAGCATAAGGGGGAGAGGGAATTCACCCCTCCACTTT. Its translation: CASSIRGRGNSPLHF.